The clone carrying this T cell receptor (beta chain) is a singleton in its sample. Its matching antigen is unknown. These data come from a study of shared clonotypes between healthy human individuals. General study points: When compared with the clonotypes that were shared by all four sorted-subset donors, the non-shared clonotypes turned out to have lower generation probabilities. Among donors, the sharing of clonotypes was expected to be influenced by sequencing depth.

Running of the assay took place at deep level. The assay was immunoSEQ multiplex PCR, and TCRdb's table has in-frame clones only and misses some. The sample carries roughly 2.4 million clones, under 97% recorded once. This TCR came from a man in his late teens or twenties in good health. Sequencing used naive CD4+ T cells sorted from blood. The sample's subset: CD45RA+ positively selected.

The CDR3 sequence: CASSRALLEGYTF. CDR3 nucleotide sequence: TGTGCCAGTAGTAGGGCCCTTCTAGAAGGCTACACCTTC. The chain is built from TRBV19 and TRBJ1-2; no clear D gene. CDR1 and CDR2 (germline): LNHDA, SQIVND (reference sequence). The CDR3 consists of 13 residues. Deletions cut 4 bases from V and 8 bases from J, with 14 bases between.